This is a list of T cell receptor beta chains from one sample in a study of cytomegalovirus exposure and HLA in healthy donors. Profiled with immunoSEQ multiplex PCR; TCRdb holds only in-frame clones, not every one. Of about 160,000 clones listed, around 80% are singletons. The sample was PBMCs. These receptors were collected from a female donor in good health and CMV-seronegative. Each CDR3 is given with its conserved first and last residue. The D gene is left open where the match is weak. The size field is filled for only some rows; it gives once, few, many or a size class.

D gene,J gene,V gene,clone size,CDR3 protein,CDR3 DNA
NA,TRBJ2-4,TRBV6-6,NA,CASYGGPNIQYF,TGTGCCAGCTACGGGGGACCAAACATTCAGTACTTC
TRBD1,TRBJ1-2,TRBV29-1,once,CSVEEGQSYGYTF,TGCAGCGTTGAAGAGGGACAGTCCTATGGCTACACCTTC
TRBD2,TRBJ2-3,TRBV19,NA,CASRPFPGLAGGRSDTQYF,TGTGCCAGTAGACCTTTTCCGGGACTAGCGGGGGGACGCTCCGATACGCAGTATTTT
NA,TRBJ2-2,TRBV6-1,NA,CASTLSGENTGELFF,TGTGCCAGCACCCTCTCGGGGGAGAACACCGGGGAGCTGTTTTTT
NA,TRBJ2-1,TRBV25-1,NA,CASSTKTGYNEQFF,TGTGCCAGCAGTACCAAGACAGGCTACAATGAGCAGTTCTTC
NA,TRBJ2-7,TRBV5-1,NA,CASSLAEGYEQYF,TGCGCCAGCAGCTTGGCGGAGGGTTACGAGCAGTACTTC
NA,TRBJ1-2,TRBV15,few,CATSREGSLNYGYTF,TGTGCCACCAGCAGAGAAGGGAGCTTAAACTATGGCTACACCTTC
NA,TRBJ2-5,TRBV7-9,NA,CASSSPGGLREETQYF,TGTGCCAGCAGCTCCCCCGGGGGGCTGCGGGAAGAGACCCAGTACTTC
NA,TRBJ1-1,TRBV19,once,CATSQFTEAFF,TGTGCCACCTCACAATTCACTGAAGCTTTCTTT
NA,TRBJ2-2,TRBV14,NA,CASSPTRATGELFF,TGTGCCAGCAGCCCTACTAGGGCCACCGGGGAGCTGTTTTTT
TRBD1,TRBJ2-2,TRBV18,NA,CASSPGTGSTGELFF,TGTGCCAGCTCACCAGGGACAGGGTCAACCGGGGAGCTGTTTTTT
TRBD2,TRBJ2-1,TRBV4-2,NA,CASSQDAGAAEQFF,TGTGCCAGCAGCCAAGATGCGGGAGCAGCCGAGCAGTTCTTC
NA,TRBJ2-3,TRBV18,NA,CASSPPSGFTDTQYF,TGTGCCAGCTCACCCCCGAGCGGGTTCACAGATACGCAGTATTTT
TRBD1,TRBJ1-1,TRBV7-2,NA,CASSFHRGQNTEAFF,TGTGCCAGCAGCTTCCACAGGGGCCAGAACACTGAAGCTTTCTTT
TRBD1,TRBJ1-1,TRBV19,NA,CASSSDRGHTEAFF,TGTGCCAGTAGTTCGGACAGGGGGCATACTGAAGCTTTCTTT
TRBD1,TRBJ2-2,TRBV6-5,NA,CASSYEGARTGELFF,TGTGCCAGCAGTTACGAGGGGGCACGGACCGGGGAGCTGTTTTTT
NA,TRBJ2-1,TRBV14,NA,CASSQGLTRAYNEQFF,TGTGCCAGCAGCCAAGGGTTGACTAGGGCCTACAATGAGCAGTTCTTC
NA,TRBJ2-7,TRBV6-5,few,CASTSPSLYEQYF,TGTGCCAGCACTAGCCCCTCCCTATACGAGCAGTACTTC
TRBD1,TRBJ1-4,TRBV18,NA,CASSPGQGKEKLFF,TGTGCCAGCTCACCGGGACAGGGGAAGGAAAAACTGTTTTTT
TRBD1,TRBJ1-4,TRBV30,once,CAWSSTGDKLFF,TGTGCCTGGAGTTCAACAGGGGATAAACTGTTTTTT
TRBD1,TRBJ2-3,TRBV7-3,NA,CASSPGQGGIDTQYF,TGTGCCAGCAGCCCTGGACAGGGCGGAATAGATACGCAGTATTTT
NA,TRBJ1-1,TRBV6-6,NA,CASRRTEENTEAFF,TGTGCCAGCAGAAGGACAGAAGAGAACACTGAAGCTTTCTTT
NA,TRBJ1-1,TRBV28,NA,CASSVIGDFAAEAFF,TGTGCCAGCAGTGTAATTGGTGACTTCGCCGCTGAAGCTTTCTTT
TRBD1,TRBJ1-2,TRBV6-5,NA,CASSQGQSYGYTF,TGTGCCAGCAGCCAGGGACAGAGCTATGGCTACACCTTC
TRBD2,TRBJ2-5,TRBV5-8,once,CASSLARASGQIETQYF,TGTGCCAGCAGCTTGGCGCGGGCTAGCGGGCAGATAGAGACCCAGTACTTC
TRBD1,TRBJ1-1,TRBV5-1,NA,CASSLRYYVGTASTTEAFF,TGCGCCAGCAGCTTAAGGTATTACGTGGGGACAGCTTCGACCACTGAAGCTTTCTTT
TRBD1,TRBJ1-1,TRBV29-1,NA,CSVRGQAFGEAFF,TGCAGCGTGAGGGGACAGGCTTTTGGTGAAGCTTTTTTT
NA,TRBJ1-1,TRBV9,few,CASSVAVNTEAFF,TGTGCCAGCAGCGTAGCCGTGAACACTGAAGCTTTCTTT
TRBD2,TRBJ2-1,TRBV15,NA,CATKPAGYNEQFF,TGTGCCACCAAACCAGCGGGGTACAATGAGCAGTTCTTC
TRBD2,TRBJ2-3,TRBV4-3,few,CASSQDERGYTDTQYF,TGCGCCAGCAGCCAAGACGAGCGGGGATACACAGATACGCAGTATTTT
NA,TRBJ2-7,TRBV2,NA,CASRFLANVYEQYF,TGTGCCAGCAGATTCCTAGCGAATGTCTACGAGCAGTACTTC
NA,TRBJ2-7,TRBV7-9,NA,CASSSHRDTYEQYF,TGTGCCAGCAGCTCACACAGGGACACCTACGAGCAGTACTTC
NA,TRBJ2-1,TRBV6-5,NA,CASSYGTSGEYNEQFF,TGTGCCAGCAGTTATGGAACGAGCGGAGAATACAATGAGCAGTTCTTC
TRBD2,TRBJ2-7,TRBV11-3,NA,CASSSTPGSGGPPYEQYF,TGTGCCAGCAGCTCAACCCCCGGGAGCGGGGGACCTCCCTACGAGCAGTACTTC
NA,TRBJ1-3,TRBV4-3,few,CASSRTQGVTGNTIYF,TGCGCCAGCAGCCGAACACAGGGAGTGACTGGAAACACCATATATTTT
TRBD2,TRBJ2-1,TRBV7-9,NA,CASSPLSGGNSYNEQFF,TGTGCCAGCAGCCCATTAAGCGGGGGGAACTCCTACAATGAGCAGTTCTTC
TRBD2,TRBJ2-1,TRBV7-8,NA,CASSFRLAAYNEQFF,TGTGCCAGCAGCTTTCGACTAGCGGCGTACAATGAGCAGTTCTTC
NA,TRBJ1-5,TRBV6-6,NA,CASLPSREGNQPQHF,TGTGCCAGCCTCCCATCCAGGGAGGGGAATCAGCCCCAGCATTTT
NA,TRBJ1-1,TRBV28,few,CASSTGTEAFF,TGTGCCAGCAGTACGGGCACTGAAGCTTTCTTT
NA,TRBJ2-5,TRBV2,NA,CASSDETGGVRETQYF,TGTGCCAGCAGTGACGAGACAGGAGGAGTCAGAGAGACCCAGTACTTC
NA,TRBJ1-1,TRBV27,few,CASSLSIGGPTEAFF,TGTGCCAGCAGTTTATCGATTGGGGGCCCCACTGAAGCTTTCTTT
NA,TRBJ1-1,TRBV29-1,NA,CSVGGLWNTEAFF,TGCAGCGTCGGGGGACTCTGGAACACTGAAGCTTTCTTT
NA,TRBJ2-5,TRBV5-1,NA,CASSFDREETQYF,TGCGCCAGCAGCTTCGACAGAGAAGAGACCCAGTACTTC
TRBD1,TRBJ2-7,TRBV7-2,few,CASSSRQGMTYEQYF,TGTGCCAGCAGCAGCAGACAGGGCATGACCTACGAGCAGTACTTC
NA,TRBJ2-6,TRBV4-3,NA,CASSQDAAASGANVLTF,TGCGCCAGCAGCCAAGATGCGGCGGCCTCTGGGGCCAACGTCCTGACTTTC
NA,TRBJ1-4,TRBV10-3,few,CAISESLEKLFF,TGTGCCATCAGTGAGTCTCTGGAAAAACTGTTTTTT
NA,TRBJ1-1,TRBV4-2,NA,CASSQGAGVTEAFF,TGTGCCAGCAGCCAAGGAGCAGGGGTCACTGAAGCTTTCTTT
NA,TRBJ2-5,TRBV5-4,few,CASSQDRGETQYF,TGTGCCAGCAGTCAGGACAGAGGAGAGACCCAGTACTTC